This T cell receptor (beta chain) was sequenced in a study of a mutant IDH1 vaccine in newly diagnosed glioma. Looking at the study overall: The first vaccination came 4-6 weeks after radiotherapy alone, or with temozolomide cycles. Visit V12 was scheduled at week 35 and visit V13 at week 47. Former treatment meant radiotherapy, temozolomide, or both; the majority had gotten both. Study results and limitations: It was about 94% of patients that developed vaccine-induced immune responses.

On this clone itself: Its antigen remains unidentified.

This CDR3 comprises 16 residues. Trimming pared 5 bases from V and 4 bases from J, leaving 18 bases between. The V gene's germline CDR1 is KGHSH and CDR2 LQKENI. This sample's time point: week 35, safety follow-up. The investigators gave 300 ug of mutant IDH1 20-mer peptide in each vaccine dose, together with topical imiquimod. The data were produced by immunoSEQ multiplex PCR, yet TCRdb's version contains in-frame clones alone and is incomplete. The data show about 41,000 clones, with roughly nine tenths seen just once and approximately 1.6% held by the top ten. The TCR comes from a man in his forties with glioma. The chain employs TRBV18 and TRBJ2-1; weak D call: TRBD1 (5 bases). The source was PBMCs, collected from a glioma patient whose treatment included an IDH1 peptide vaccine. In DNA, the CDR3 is TGTGCCAGCTCAAGAACGACAGACGTAAAGTACAATGAGCAGTTCTTC. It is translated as CASSRTTDVKYNEQFF.